The sequence of this TCR beta chain was determined in a study of blood T cell repertoires in COVID-19. Study summary: The samples span acute and convalescent COVID-19 from the United States, Italy and Spain.

Trimming stripped 3 bases from V and 0 bases from J, with 12 bases between. Per germline, CDR1 LNHDA and CDR2 SQIVND (reference sequence). This CDR3 has 15 residues. Residents of about 25 US areas, aged about 18 to 95 years, made up the participants. The method was immunoSEQ multiplex PCR; TCRdb's version includes in-frame clones alone and lacks a portion of them. The repertoire includes about 210,000 clones, 80% of them detected once, and roughly 4.5% sits in the top ten. This sequence joins TRBV19 and TRBJ2-7, with D unresolved. Specimen: PBMCs or T cells enriched from blood (not recorded which). The receptor's source is a man aged 25 to 45 with acute COVID-19. The CDR3 coding sequence is TGTGCCAGTAGTATGGTTTACTCAAGCTCCTACGAGCAGTACTTC. Translated: CASSMVYSSSYEQYF.